These 8 T cell receptor beta chains were sequenced from one sample in a study of blood T cells in healthy people across ages. The use of a sample-barcoded 5' primer and a J-beta primer mix characterized a second PCR of about 7 to 12 cycles. MiXCR, applied by TCRdb to the 5' RACE reads, yields one record per CDR3 protein. The data hold over 950,000 distinct CDR3 sequences, with roughly 50% observed a single time. Sequenced input: blood. These receptors were obtained from a woman between 55 and 75 years old in good health.

This sequence joins TRBV24-1 and TRBJ2-1; 10 bases align to TRBD1. The CDR3 is 16 amino acids. J gave up 8 bases and V 4 bases, and 10 bases lay outside the gene matches. Per germline, CDR1 KGHDR and CDR2 SFDVKD. Written as DNA, the CDR3 is TGTGCCACCAGTGACTATGACAGGGGGCTGAGGTATGAGCAGTTCTTC. Protein sequence: CATSDYDRGLRYEQFF.

The chain combines TRBV2 with TRBJ2-5; either TRBD1 or TRBD2 may supply D (5 bases each). This CDR3 is 12 amino acids long. CDR1 is SNHLY, CDR2 FYNNEI, per germline. The V end lost 6 bases, the J end lost 9 bases, and 14 bases lay between the germline ends. The CDR3 nucleotides read TGTGCCAGCAGGAAGTCACAGGAGGCCCAGTACTTC. As protein: CASRKSQEAQYF.

V and J are TRBV6-1 and TRBJ2-3, with TRBD2 identical over 9 bases. This CDR3 region has 15 residues. The V gene's germline CDR1 is MNHNS and CDR2 SASEGT. V shed 2 bases, J shed 5 bases, and the junction held 5 bases outside the gene matches. The CDR3 nucleotides read TGTGCCAGCAGTGAATCCCCGACTAGCGGAGATACGCAGTATTTT. Translation: CASSESPTSGDTQYF.

The J gene is TRBJ1-4, the V gene TRBV6-2 or TRBV6-3; D not certain. The CDR3 covers 13 residues. CDR1 MNHEY and CDR2 SVGEGT come from the germline V gene. Deletions cut 10 bases from V and 0 bases from J, with 9 bases between. The DNA of the CDR3 is TGTGCCACCAGAGAGGCAACTAATGAAAAACTGTTTTTT. This gives the protein CATREATNEKLFF.

This sequence joins TRBV20-1 and TRBJ1-5; 9 bases fit TRBD1. Germline V gene sequence: CDR1 DFQATT, CDR2 SNEGSKA (reference sequence). The CDR3 spans 13 residues. J was trimmed by 7 bases and V by 3 bases; bases with no gene match: 4. Written as DNA, the CDR3 is TGCAGTGCTAGTAACAGGGGGCGGCAGCCCCAGCATTTT. Protein sequence: CSASNRGRQPQHF.

This chain connects TRBV20-1 to TRBJ2-1; 8 positions agree with TRBD2. The CDR3 runs to 16 residues. The J segment lost 9 bases and the V segment lost 0 bases, leaving 13 bases of the junction unmatched. The germline V gene encodes CDR1 DFQATT and CDR2 SNEGSKA (reference sequence). CDR3 DNA: TGCAGTGCTAGAGATCTCGGCGGGAGGTCAGAGTTTGAGCAGTTCTTC. It specifies CSARDLGGRSEFEQFF.

J is TRBJ2-1 and V is TRBV18; 9 bases line up with TRBD2. This CDR3 is built from 15 residues. J gave up 5 bases and V 3 bases, and 5 bases lay outside the gene matches. Germline CDR1 is KGHSH and CDR2 is LQKENI. The CDR3 sequence: CASSPTGLAHNEQFF. CDR3 sequence (DNA): TGTGCCAGCTCACCGACGGGACTAGCCCACAATGAGCAGTTCTTC.

The rearrangement uses TRBV19 and TRBJ1-5; perhaps TRBD1 as D (6 bases). Germline lookup yields CDR1 LNHDA and CDR2 SQIVND (reference sequence). V shed 5 bases and J shed 7 bases, with 15 bases lying between them. The CDR3 covers 14 residues. As DNA, the CDR3 is TGTGCCAGTAGTCACAGGGAATTTTGGCAGCCCCAGCATTTT. Its translation: CASSHREFWQPQHF.